What follows is one TCR beta chain and its context. Generated by immunoSEQ multiplex PCR, the TCRdb table keeps only in-frame clones and is missing some. The sample shows around 100,000 clones, around 91% of them seen only once. Individuals having autoimmune disease history or systemic immunosuppression were not enrolled. This sample is part of a study of OX40 agonist ivuxolimab in advanced cancers. Study details: Each dose-escalation patient presented with hepatocellular carcinoma, melanoma, renal cell or head and neck cancer.

The germline CDR1 and CDR2 sequences are SQVTM and ANQGSEA. This CDR3 region has 13 residues. V was pared by 7 bases and J by 4 bases, with 14 bases between. The chain carries TRBV29-1 and TRBJ2-1, with D perhaps TRBD2 (6 bases). The source of this sequence is an adult with an advanced solid tumor such as melanoma, head and neck, liver or kidney cancer. The specimen was CD4+ or CD8+ T cells sorted from blood, collected in a trial of the OX40 agonist ivuxolimab. CDR3 nucleotide sequence: TGCAGCGGGTGGGGACTGGCTTACAATGAGCAGTTCTTC. It translates to CSGWGLAYNEQFF.